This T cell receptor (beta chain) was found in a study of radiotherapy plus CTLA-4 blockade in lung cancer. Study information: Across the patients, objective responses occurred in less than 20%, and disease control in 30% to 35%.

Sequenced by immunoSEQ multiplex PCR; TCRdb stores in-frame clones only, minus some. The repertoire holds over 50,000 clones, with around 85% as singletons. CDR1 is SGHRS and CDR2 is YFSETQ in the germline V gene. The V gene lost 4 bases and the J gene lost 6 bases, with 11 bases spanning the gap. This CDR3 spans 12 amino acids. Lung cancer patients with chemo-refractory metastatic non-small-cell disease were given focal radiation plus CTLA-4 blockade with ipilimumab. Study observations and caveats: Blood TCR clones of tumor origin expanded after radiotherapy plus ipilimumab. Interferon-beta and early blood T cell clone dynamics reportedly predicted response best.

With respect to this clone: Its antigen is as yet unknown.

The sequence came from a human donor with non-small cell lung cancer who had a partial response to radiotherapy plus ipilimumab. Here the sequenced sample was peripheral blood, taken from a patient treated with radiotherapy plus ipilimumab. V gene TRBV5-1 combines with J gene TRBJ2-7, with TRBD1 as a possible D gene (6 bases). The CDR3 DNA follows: TGCGCCAGCAGCCAAACAGGGCCCGAGCAGTACTTC. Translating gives CASSQTGPEQYF.